The 8 T cell receptor beta chains below were found in one sample sequenced in a study of blood T cell repertoires in COVID-19. Measured with immunoSEQ multiplex PCR; TCRdb has only the in-frame clones, and not every one. There are approximately 450,000 clones in the sample; roughly nine tenths occur only once, and over 1.5% lies in the top ten. The sample taken for sequencing was PBMCs or T cells enriched from blood (not recorded which). The receptors come from a woman in her late teens or twenties with acute COVID-19.

The chain carries TRBV5-6 and TRBJ1-6, with D possibly matching TRBD1 (6 bases). Germline V gene lookup returns CDR1 SGHDT and CDR2 YYEEEE. Trimming took off 4 bases at V and 9 bases at J, with 11 bases between the two ends. The CDR3 extends over 13 amino acids. The chain's CDR3 is CASSQGIGSPLHF. Here the CDR3 DNA reads TGTGCCAGCAGCCAGGGGATCGGTTCACCCCTCCACTTT.

Only one count was recorded for this clone. The chain couples TRBV3-1 (or the pseudogene TRBV3-2) to TRBJ1-6, with 8 nucleotides matching TRBD1. The CDR3 spans 15 residues. From germline, CDR1 is LGHDT and CDR2 YNNKEL (reference sequence). Unmatched junction bases numbered 4, after V lost 0 bases and J lost 9 bases. CDR3 bases: TGTGCCAGCAGCCAAGATCTCCAGGGGGCTTCACCCCTCCACTTT. Amino acid sequence: CASSQDLQGASPLHF.

This sequence joins TRBV6-5 and TRBJ1-2; 7 nucleotides match TRBD1. The V gene's germline CDR1 is MNHEY and CDR2 SVGAGI. The V gene end was trimmed by 8 bases and the J gene end by 8 bases; junction bases not matched to a gene: 8. The CDR3 is 12 amino acids. CDR3: CASRPPGGGYTF. CDR3 nucleotides: TGTGCCAGCCGGCCGCCAGGGGGAGGCTACACCTTC.

This rearrangement joins TRBV11-2 to TRBJ1-1; 10 bases align to TRBD1. Germline-derived CDR1 and CDR2 are SGHAT and FQNNGV. Trimming removed 4 bases from V and 11 bases from J; junction bases left unmatched: 10. The CDR3 length is 14 residues. The CDR3, as DNA: TGTGCCAGCAGCTCCGACAGGGGGCGCGTCGTGGCTTTCTTT. This encodes CASSSDRGRVVAFF.

This clone was recorded at least ten times. The V and J genes are TRBV5-1 and TRBJ1-5; 7 bases are a match to TRBD1. Germline values: CDR1 SGHRS, CDR2 YFSETQ. Unmatched junction bases numbered 10, after V lost 4 bases and J lost 0 bases. This CDR3 has 17 residues. The CDR3 spells CASSPWDSSDSNQPQHF. The CDR3 DNA reads TGCGCCAGCAGCCCTTGGGACAGTTCGGATAGCAATCAGCCCCAGCATTTT.

The J gene is TRBJ2-5, the V gene TRBV7-8; the match to TRBD2 covers 7 bases. Germline CDR1 SGHVS, CDR2 FQNEAQ. The trim removed 2 bases at V and 5 bases at J, leaving 11 bases unmatched. The CDR3 has 16 amino acids. The CDR3 DNA reads as TGTGCCAGCAGCTTATCACCTGGAGCGGGGTGGGAGACCCAGTACTTC. Residues: CASSLSPGAGWETQYF.

This CDR3 is CASSFETDSPLHF. The DNA for the CDR3 is TGTGCCAGCAGCTTTGAGACAGATTCACCCCTCCACTTT. The chain carries TRBV5-8 and TRBJ1-6, with D possibly TRBD1 on 5 matching bases. From germline, CDR1 is SGHTS and CDR2 YDEGEE. The CDR3 has 13 residues. V gave up 2 bases and J gave up 8 bases, with 8 bases separating them. The full variable domain, completed using reference TRBV5-8 and TRBJ1-6, is EAGVTQSPTHLIKTRGQQATLRCSPISGHTSVYWYQQALGLGLQFLLWYDEGEERNRGNFPPRFSGRQFPNYSSELNVNALELEDSALYLCASSFETDSPLHFGNGTRLTVT.

The chain joins TRBV28 to TRBJ1-1, with D possibly matching TRBD1 (5 bases). The CDR3 is 12 residues long. CDR1 MDHEN and CDR2 SYDVKM come from the germline V gene. V was cut by 3 bases and J by 6 bases, with 8 bases left in between. The CDR3 DNA follows: TGTGCCAGCAGTTTGGGGGAGGCTGAAGCTTTCTTT. This sequence encodes CASSLGEAEAFF.